These 9 T cell receptor beta chains originate from one sample sequenced in a study of a mutant IDH1 vaccine in newly diagnosed glioma. As to time point: week 47, end of study. The vaccine gave 300 ug of a 20-mer mutant IDH1 peptide subcutaneously per dose. For these receptors, no antigen is known. The table came from immunoSEQ multiplex PCR; TCRdb's copy has only in-frame clones and leaves some out. This sample has approximately 50,000 clones, with 76% found just once. Sequences were derived from PBMCs, sampled from a glioma patient whose treatment included an IDH1 peptide vaccine. The receptors were gathered from a woman between 40 and 55 years old with glioma. Some clones in this sample may be carry-over from other donors' samples.

This clone has more than one count but fewer than ten. The chain links TRBV30 to TRBJ1-1, with TRBD1 as a possible D gene (5 bases). The CDR3 has 16 amino acids. Trimming cost V 1 base and J 6 bases, with 21 bases left between them. Germline V gene lookup returns CDR1 GTSNPN and CDR2 SVGIG (reference sequence). CDR3 bases: TGTGCCTGGAGTGGACGCCCTGGGACGGTGACCGCTGAAGCTTTCTTT. Translating it yields CAWSGRPGTVTAEAFF.

The CDR3 spells CASRVKMNTEAFF. The CDR3 bases are TGTGCCAGCAGGGTTAAAATGAACACTGAAGCTTTCTTT. This chain uses TRBV6-1 with TRBJ1-1; no firm D call. The ends were cut back, 6 bases at V and 0 bases at J, with 8 bases in the middle. From germline, CDR1 is MNHNS and CDR2 SASEGT. This CDR3 is built from 13 residues.

This chain joins TRBV19 and TRBJ2-5, with a weak D call TRBD1 (6 bases). Trimming left V 7 bases short and J 3 bases short, with 12 bases between. The length of the CDR3 is 13 residues. CDR1 LNHDA and CDR2 SQIVND come from the germline V gene (reference sequence). CDR3 protein: CASNTGPKETQYF. The CDR3 DNA follows: TGTGCCAGTAATACAGGGCCTAAAGAGACCCAGTACTTC.

V and J are TRBV27 and TRBJ1-2; 9 nucleotides agree with TRBD1. V dropped 6 bases and J dropped 4; count of bases not matched to a gene: 3. CDR3 size: 13 residues. Germline V lookup: CDR1 MNHEY, CDR2 SMNVEV (reference sequence). Here the CDR3 reads CASRTGGGYGYTF. For the CDR3, the DNA is TGTGCCAGCAGGACAGGGGGGGGCTATGGCTACACCTTC.

The rearrangement links TRBV9 to TRBJ1-3; D gene ambiguous. This CDR3 is 14 amino acids long. Per germline, CDR1 SGDLS and CDR2 YYNGEE. Between the trimmed V and J ends, which lost 4 bases and 9 bases, there was a span of 17 bases. The CDR3 DNA sequence: TGTGCCAGCAGCCCTGGACCCTCAGAGGGCACCATATATTTT. Amino acids: CASSPGPSEGTIYF.

The chain links TRBV12-5 to TRBJ1-5, with D possibly matching TRBD1 (5 bases). CDR1 and CDR2 from the germline V gene are LGHNT and FRNRAP. V lost 0 bases to trimming and J lost 5 bases, with 14 bases between them. CDR3 length: 16 residues. Written as DNA, the CDR3 is TGTGCTAGTGGTTTGGTAGGGACGGCTAGTGATCAGCCCCAGCATTTT. Its translation: CASGLVGTASDQPQHF.

The rearrangement joins TRBV10-3 to TRBJ1-2; D is perhaps TRBD1 (5 bases). Trimming shortened V by 8 bases and J by 1 base, and 11 bases separated the two germline ends. CDR1 and CDR2 from the germline V gene are ENHRY and SYGVKD. CDR3 length: 13 residues. The CDR3: CAISRDDNYGYTF. Here the CDR3 DNA reads TGTGCCATCTCAAGGGACGATAACTATGGCTACACCTTC.

CDR3 region: CASSGGGASGEQFF. Here the CDR3 DNA reads TGCGCCAGCAGCGGAGGGGGGGCCTCGGGTGAGCAGTTCTTC. The chain combines TRBV5-1 with TRBJ2-1, with D perhaps matching TRBD2 (7 bases). Trimming removed 4 bases at V and 9 bases at J, with 17 bases between. The CDR3 has 14 residues. Germline loops: CDR1 SGHRS, CDR2 YFSETQ.

This clone was recorded a few times. The gene calls are TRBV29-1 and TRBJ2-3; 7 bases agree with TRBD2. Germline lookup yields CDR1 SQVTM and CDR2 ANQGSEA. With V trimmed by 4 bases and J by 6 bases, 10 bases remained unmatched. The CDR3 totals 14 residues. CDR3 protein: CSVASGNTRDTQYF. In DNA form, the CDR3 reads TGCAGCGTTGCTAGCGGAAACACAAGGGATACGCAGTATTTT.